The 28 T cell receptor beta chains below were found in one sample sequenced in a study of blood T cell repertoires in COVID-19. TCRdb's copy holds only in-frame clones and misses some; the assay was immunoSEQ multiplex PCR. The table lists about 440,000 clones, roughly 91% of them singletons. Material for sequencing was PBMCs or T cells enriched from blood (not recorded which). Receptors were obtained from a young man who had recovered from COVID-19.

This clone has only a few counts. The chain employs TRBV5-1 and TRBJ1-1; no clear D gene. The CDR3 has 18 amino acids. The germline gives CDR1 SGHRS, CDR2 YFSETQ. V was shortened by 1 base and J by 0 bases, with 19 bases between the two germline ends. DNA for the CDR3: TGCGCCAGCAGCTTGAAGTTTTCGGGATGGGAACTGAACACTGAAGCTTTCTTT. Translation gives CASSLKFSGWELNTEAFF.

The chain uses TRBV30 and TRBJ1-3; D is unresolved. Trimming cost V 3 bases and J 4 bases, with 10 bases left between them. CDR1 is GTSNPN and CDR2 is SVGIG in the germline V gene (reference sequence). CDR3 length: 13 amino acids. CDR3 amino acids: CAWSEGYGNTIYF. CDR3 bases: TGTGCCTGGAGCGAGGGTTACGGAAACACCATATATTTT.

This rearrangement joins TRBV6-4 to TRBJ1-2; D is unclear. CDR1 is MRHNA and CDR2 is SNTAGT in the germline V gene. This CDR3 is built from 14 residues. Trimming took 3 bases from V and 4 from J, leaving 12 bases between them. The CDR3 spells CASSESPGSYGYTF. The CDR3 DNA reads as TGTGCCAGCAGTGAGTCGCCAGGATCCTATGGCTACACCTTC.

The V and J genes are TRBV7-8 and TRBJ1-1, with D uncertain. The ends were cut back, 5 bases at V and 4 bases at J, with 8 bases in the middle. The CDR3 is 12 residues long. CDR1 SGHVS and CDR2 FQNEAQ come from the germline V gene. The chain's CDR3 is CASSLGSTEAFF. The CDR3 region has the DNA TGTGCCAGCAGCCTGGGGAGCACTGAAGCTTTCTTT.

This chain connects TRBV7-8 to TRBJ1-2, with D uncertain. The V end lost 1 base, the J end lost 1 base, and 10 bases lay between the germline ends. The germline V gene has CDR1 SGHVS and CDR2 FQNEAQ. The CDR3 loop spans 15 amino acids. CDR3 region: CASSLGRRYNYGYTF. The CDR3 DNA reads as TGTGCCAGCAGCTTAGGTCGCAGATATAACTATGGCTACACCTTC.

This chain links TRBV2 with TRBJ2-1; maybe TRBD2 (6 bases). V lost 1 base and J lost 6, with 10 bases in between. This CDR3 has 14 residues. In germline, CDR1 is SNHLY, CDR2 FYNNEI. CDR3 coding DNA: TGTGCCAGCAGTGAAGAGCGGGTGGGCAATGAGCAGTTCTTC. It translates to CASSEERVGNEQFF.

The chain combines TRBV7-8 with TRBJ2-7; TRBD1 might be the D (6 bases). The CDR3 totals 16 residues. The germline V gene has CDR1 SGHVS and CDR2 FQNEAQ. V was pared by 5 bases and J by 0 bases, with 17 bases between. This chain's CDR3 is CASSKGVDRFSYEQYF. CDR3 DNA: TGTGCCAGCAGCAAGGGGGTTGACAGGTTCTCCTACGAGCAGTACTTC.

The gene calls are TRBV10-3 and TRBJ2-7, with a weak D call TRBD2 (6 bases). The V and J ends lost 4 bases and 3 bases respectively, with 13 bases between them. The germline gives CDR1 ENHRY, CDR2 SYGVKD. The CDR3 is made up of 14 amino acids. The CDR3 is CAISVQGGDYEQYF. The CDR3 DNA follows: TGTGCCATCAGTGTGCAGGGAGGTGACTACGAGCAGTACTTC.

CDR3 nucleotide sequence: TGTGCCAGCAGCCCAGACAAAAGCACAGATACGCAGTATTTT. This sequence encodes CASSPDKSTDTQYF. V gene TRBV5-4 combines with J gene TRBJ2-3; no firm D call. V dropped 4 bases and J dropped 0 bases, with 9 bases sitting between them. Germline values: CDR1 SGHNT, CDR2 YYREEE (reference sequence). This CDR3 region has 14 residues.

The V and J genes are TRBV18 and TRBJ1-2; 8 bases agree with TRBD1. Germline-derived CDR1 and CDR2 are KGHSH and LQKENI. The CDR3 has 13 amino acids. Trimming took 9 bases from V and 4 from J; bases not matched to a gene: 7. In DNA form, the CDR3 reads TGTGCCAGTTCCGGACAGGGAGTCTATGGCTACACCTTC. Amino acids: CASSGQGVYGYTF.

V and J are TRBV2 and TRBJ1-6; 7 nucleotides agree with TRBD1. V lost 10 bases and J lost 10; bases outside the gene matches: 13. This CDR3 has 14 residues. Germline V gene lookup returns CDR1 SNHLY and CDR2 FYNNEI. CDR3 sequence reads: CATGSRDRRSPLHF. The DNA of the CDR3 is TGTGCCACGGGGAGCCGGGACAGACGGTCACCCCTCCACTTT.

J is TRBJ1-2 and V is TRBV19; the match to TRBD1 covers 8 bases. There are 14 residues in the CDR3. V trimming: 10 bases; J trimming: 4 bases; junction bases outside the gene matches: 11. Per the germline V gene, CDR1 is LNHDA and CDR2 is SQIVND (reference sequence). CDR3 sequence reads: CATNTGGRSYGYTF. CDR3 in DNA: TGTGCCACCAATACAGGGGGTAGGTCCTATGGCTACACCTTC.

The rearrangement uses TRBV6-5 and TRBJ1-1; 8 bases are a match to TRBD1. After removal of 5 bases from V and 4 bases from J, the junction contained 9 bases not matched to a gene. Germline V gives CDR1 MNHEY, CDR2 SVGAGI. CDR3 length equals 15 residues. The CDR3 reads CASSPRGPEGTEAFF. The CDR3 DNA sequence: TGTGCCAGCAGTCCCAGGGGGCCGGAGGGCACTGAAGCTTTCTTT.

The chain has TRBV3-1 (or the pseudogene TRBV3-2) and TRBJ1-2, with 9 nucleotides matching TRBD1. This CDR3 contains 15 residues. Germline assignment: CDR1 LGHDT and CDR2 YNNKEL (reference sequence). With V trimmed by 4 bases and J by 1 base, 4 bases remained unmatched. Here the CDR3 DNA reads TGTGCCAGCAGCCCTACAGGGGGCCTTAACTATGGCTACACCTTC. It yields the protein CASSPTGGLNYGYTF.

This chain links TRBV6-5 with TRBJ1-1; TRBD1 might be the D (6 bases). CDR1 and CDR2 (germline): MNHEY, SVGAGI. V lost 2 bases and J 0 bases, leaving 10 bases between the germline ends. The CDR3 is 15 amino acids. CDR3 region: CASSYAGGLNTEAFF. DNA of the CDR3: TGTGCCAGCAGTTACGCGGGGGGGCTGAACACTGAAGCTTTCTTT.

The rearrangement joins TRBV19 to TRBJ1-5; 8 bases map to TRBD1. Germline trimming cut 7 bases from V and 7 bases from J; bases unmatched to any gene: 9. The CDR3 has 14 amino acids. Germline V gene data show CDR1 as LNHDA and CDR2 as SQIVND (reference sequence). This CDR3 is CASIEQGENQPQHF. In nucleotides, the CDR3 is TGTGCCAGTATCGAACAGGGGGAAAACCAGCCCCAGCATTTT.

This chain connects TRBV5-5 to TRBJ2-1; tentatively, D is TRBD2 (5 bases). The V and J ends lost 0 bases and 10 bases respectively, with 8 bases between them. The CDR3 totals 12 residues. CDR1 SGHKS and CDR2 YYEKEE come from the germline V gene (reference sequence). The CDR3 is CASSLAGGEQFF. The CDR3 region has the DNA TGTGCCAGCAGCTTGGCCGGAGGAGAGCAGTTCTTC.

The chain links TRBV3-1 (or the pseudogene TRBV3-2) to TRBJ1-6, with D possibly being TRBD1 (5 bases). The CDR3 spans 11 residues. Germline CDR1 is LGHDT and CDR2 is YNNKEL (reference sequence). V was trimmed by 1 base and J by 14 bases, leaving 6 bases between them. The chain's CDR3 is CASSQGGALHF. CDR3 nucleotides: TGTGCCAGCAGCCAAGGGGGGGCCCTCCACTTT.

The J gene is TRBJ2-1, the V gene TRBV5-4, with TRBD2 identical over 10 bases. The J segment lost 4 bases and the V segment lost 2 bases, leaving 6 bases of the junction unmatched. The length of the CDR3 is 16 residues. Germline lookup yields CDR1 SGHNT and CDR2 YYREEE (reference sequence). Here the CDR3 reads CASSFGAGGLYNEQFF. CDR3 nucleotides: TGTGCCAGCAGCTTTGGAGCGGGGGGGCTGTACAATGAGCAGTTCTTC.

Turning to this clone: The sample holds other DNA sequences that translate to the same CDR3. The CDR3 here is CASSLRGNQPQHF. Here the CDR3 DNA reads TGTGCCAGCAGTTTGCGGGGGAACCAGCCCCAGCATTTT. This chain connects TRBV12-3 or TRBV12-4 to TRBJ1-5, with D possibly TRBD1 on 5 matching bases. This CDR3 contains 13 residues. V lost 3 bases, J lost 7 bases, and 10 bases lay in between.

The genes are TRBV5-1 and TRBJ1-5; D is undetermined. The germline gives CDR1 SGHRS, CDR2 YFSETQ. This CDR3 has 15 residues. Trimming pared 6 bases from V and 0 bases from J, leaving 13 bases between. Written as DNA, the CDR3 is TGCGCCAGCAACCCCCGGAGGGATAGCAATCAGCCCCAGCATTTT. Translating it yields CASNPRRDSNQPQHF.

The J gene is TRBJ2-1, the V gene TRBV25-1; maybe TRBD1 (6 bases). Per the germline V gene, CDR1 is MGHDK and CDR2 is SYGVNS. Trimming stripped 4 bases from V and 10 bases from J, with 17 bases between. CDR3 length: 14 residues. The chain's CDR3 is CASSVDSAAKEQFF. As DNA, the CDR3 is TGTGCCAGCAGTGTGGACAGCGCCGCGAAAGAGCAGTTCTTC.

The rearrangement links TRBV20-1 to TRBJ1-5; no clear D. CDR1 is DFQATT, CDR2 SNEGSKA, per germline (reference sequence). Between the trimmed V and J ends, which lost 3 bases and 2 bases, there was a span of 8 bases. The CDR3 has 13 amino acids. DNA of the CDR3: TGCAGTGCTAGTTTCCTCGGCAATCAGCCCCAGCATTTT. Translated, it gives CSASFLGNQPQHF.

The V and J genes are TRBV28 and TRBJ2-2; 7 bases align to TRBD2. From germline, CDR1 is MDHEN and CDR2 SYDVKM. The CDR3 consists of 14 residues. With 5 bases clipped from V and 6 bases from J, the junction kept 6 bases outside the gene matches. The CDR3, as DNA: TGTGCCAGCAGTCCGGTGGGAGGGGCCGGGGAGCTGTTTTTT. This codes for CASSPVGGAGELFF.

The V call is TRBV5-1, the J call TRBJ2-3, with D perhaps matching TRBD2 (7 bases). CDR3 size: 16 residues. Trimming took off 0 bases at V and 6 bases at J, with 17 bases between the two ends. Germline V gene lookup returns CDR1 SGHRS and CDR2 YFSETQ. CDR3 sequence reads: CASSLGAGAPFDTQYF. CDR3 nucleotides: TGCGCCAGCAGCTTGGGGGCGGGGGCCCCTTTCGATACGCAGTATTTT.

The chain employs TRBV21-1 and TRBJ2-2; the table's D call of TRBD1 was not tested on the DNA. TRBV21-1 is a known pseudogene. This CDR3 is built from 16 residues. The CDR3 here is CASSKSARCNTGELFF. In DNA form, the CDR3 reads TGTGCCAGCAGCAAATCCGCCAGGTGCAACACCGGGGAGCTGTTTTTT.

This clone appeared once. This chain uses TRBV13 with TRBJ1-1; the D is unclear. With 3 bases removed from V and 5 bases from J, the gap between germline ends came to 7 bases. The CDR3 is 12 residues long. The germline V gene has CDR1 PRHDT and CDR2 FYEKMQ (reference sequence). As DNA, the CDR3 is TGTGCCAGCAGCTTCCGGGGAACTGAAGCTTTCTTT. Its protein product is CASSFRGTEAFF.

CDR3 amino acids: CASRPDRGPIYGYTF. The CDR3 coding sequence is TGTGCCAGCAGACCGGACAGGGGGCCCATCTATGGCTACACCTTC. The chain combines TRBV5-5 with TRBJ1-2, with 11 bases aligning to TRBD1. The V and J ends lost 5 bases and 4 bases, in that order; junction bases with no gene match: 7. Germline V gene data show CDR1 as SGHKS and CDR2 as YYEKEE (reference sequence). The CDR3 is 15 residues long.